The 18 T cell receptor beta chains in this list originate from one sample, sequenced in a study of T cell repertoires in cytomegalovirus infection. TCRdb ran MiXCR on the reads and lists one entry per CDR3 protein. Among fewer than 150,000 distinct CDR3 sequences listed, 30% were seen once. Their specific antigens are unknown. This specimen consisted of CD8+ T cells from cultured PBMCs, obtained from culture after CMV antigen stimulation. All receptors come from a human donor in good health (CMV status not recorded). Some clones in this sample may be carry-over from other donors' samples.

The table lists this clonotype with a few counts. The V gene is TRBV12-3 or TRBV12-4, the J gene TRBJ2-1; TRBD1 matches 9 bases. There are 15 residues in the CDR3. The junction had 9 bases not matched to a gene; V was cut back by 5 bases and J by 7 bases. This CDR3 reads CASSAVGQGINEQFF. In DNA form, the CDR3 reads TGTGCCAGCAGTGCCGTTGGACAGGGGATAAATGAGCAGTTCTTC.

The chain couples TRBV28 to TRBJ2-7; D unresolved. There are 13 residues in the CDR3. Trimming removed 6 bases from V and 4 bases from J, with 13 bases in between. The V gene's germline CDR1 is MDHEN and CDR2 SYDVKM. The CDR3 reads CASRNPHGYEQYF. CDR3 nucleotides: TGTGCCAGCAGGAATCCTCACGGGTACGAGCAGTACTTC.

This chain uses TRBV15 with TRBJ1-4; 9 bases agree with TRBD1. The J segment lost 7 bases and the V segment lost 5 bases, leaving 5 bases of the junction unmatched. Germline CDR1 LNHNV, CDR2 YYDKDF (reference sequence). The CDR3 is made up of 14 amino acids. The CDR3 loop is CATSGTGWGEKLFF. The CDR3 region has the DNA TGTGCCACCAGCGGGACAGGGTGGGGTGAAAAACTGTTTTTT.

The rearrangement links TRBV12-3 or TRBV12-4 to TRBJ2-1, with D unresolved. Trimming pared 9 bases from V and 6 bases from J, leaving 18 bases between. The CDR3 runs 14 residues. The CDR3 spells CASRKGGLSNEQFF. CDR3 DNA sequence: TGTGCCAGTCGAAAAGGTGGTCTGAGCAATGAGCAGTTCTTC.

The V call is TRBV2, the J call TRBJ1-4; no definite D call. CDR3 length: 14 amino acids. Deletions cut 3 bases from V and 5 bases from J, with 10 bases between. The germline CDR1 and CDR2 sequences are SNHLY and FYNNEI. The CDR3 DNA reads as TGTGCCAGCAGTGATTGGCAGGAAAATGAAAAACTGTTTTTT. This gives the protein CASSDWQENEKLFF.

The chain carries TRBV27 and TRBJ1-2, with no clear D. V was pared by 6 bases and J by 8 bases, with 16 bases between. The CDR3 runs to 13 residues. Germline CDR1 reads MNHEY; CDR2 reads SMNVEV (reference sequence). CDR3 region: CASSRPRAAGYTF. DNA of the CDR3: TGTGCCAGCAGCCGTCCTCGGGCGGCCGGCTACACCTTC.

V and J are TRBV7-6 and TRBJ1-1, with unresolved D. Germline CDR1 and CDR2: SGHVS and FNYEAQ. Deletions cut 1 base from V and 0 bases from J, with 9 bases between. This CDR3 is 15 amino acids long. The CDR3 coding sequence is TGTGCCAGCAGCTTAGGAGCGAACATGAACACTGAAGCTTTCTTT. This encodes CASSLGANMNTEAFF.

The table lists this clonotype with a few counts. The J gene is TRBJ1-1, the V gene TRBV12-3 or TRBV12-4, with 11 bases fitting TRBD1. Unmatched junction bases numbered 9, after V lost 6 bases and J lost 0 bases. The CDR3 covers 17 residues. CDR3: CASRPTGTGGLNTEAFF. As DNA, the CDR3 is TGTGCCAGCAGACCGACCGGGACAGGGGGTTTGAACACTGAAGCTTTCTTT.

Only a few counts were recorded for this clonotype. This rearrangement joins TRBV7-8 to TRBJ2-1, with TRBD1 matching over 8 bases. Looked up from germline, CDR1 is SGHVS and CDR2 is FQNEAQ. The CDR3 totals 16 residues. Trimming took 5 bases from V and 2 from J; bases not matched to a gene: 8. The CDR3 DNA sequence: TGTGCCAGCAGCATAATACAGGGGGAGGCCTACAATGAGCAGTTCTTC. This sequence encodes CASSIIQGEAYNEQFF.

The chain combines TRBV5-5 with TRBJ2-5; 15 bases are shared with TRBD2. J was trimmed by 4 bases and V by 3 bases; bases with no gene match: 4. This CDR3 spans 16 amino acids. The V gene's germline CDR1 is SGHKS and CDR2 YYEKEE (reference sequence). The CDR3 sequence is CASSSPGLAGGETQYF. CDR3 in DNA: TGTGCCAGCAGCTCCCCGGGACTAGCGGGGGGAGAGACCCAGTACTTC.

This clonotype was detected a few times. The chain couples TRBV20-1 to TRBJ2-1; 12 bases fit TRBD2. The ends lost 1 base at V and 4 bases at J; junction bases unmatched: 2. The CDR3 is 15 amino acids. Germline loops: CDR1 DFQATT, CDR2 SNEGSKA (reference sequence). The CDR3 sequence is CSARGTSGVYNEQFF. DNA for the CDR3: TGCAGTGCTAGAGGGACTAGCGGGGTTTACAATGAGCAGTTCTTC.

In this sample, this clonotype turned up a few times. The chain combines TRBV7-2 with TRBJ2-3; TRBD2 matches 11 bases. The V segment lost 1 base and the J segment 2 bases; nucleotides outside the gene matches: 11. The length of the CDR3 is 19 residues. In germline, CDR1 is SGHTA, CDR2 FQGNSA. CDR3 sequence: CASSLEVWGTSGATDTQYF. CDR3 DNA sequence: TGTGCCAGCAGCTTAGAGGTTTGGGGGACTAGCGGAGCCACAGATACGCAGTATTTT.

The table lists this clonotype with a few counts. The genes are TRBV28 and TRBJ1-6; 7 bases match TRBD1. V trimming: 3 bases; J trimming: 7 bases; junction bases outside the gene matches: 3. CDR3 size: 14 residues. CDR1 and CDR2 from the germline V gene are MDHEN and SYDVKM. The CDR3 DNA reads as TGTGCCAGCAGTTTTGGGACAGTCAATTCACCCCTCCACTTT. Translated, it gives CASSFGTVNSPLHF.

The V call is TRBV5-6, the J call TRBJ2-1; D not certain. The CDR3 is 15 amino acids. Germline assignment: CDR1 SGHDT and CDR2 YYEEEE. V was pared by 0 bases and J by 0 bases, with 7 bases between. The CDR3 DNA reads as TGTGCCAGCAGCTTGGACAGCTACTCCTACAATGAGCAGTTCTTC. Translated: CASSLDSYSYNEQFF.

This clonotype was seen a few times. V usage is TRBV4-1 and J usage is TRBJ2-3; 9 positions match TRBD2. Germline CDR1 is MGHRA and CDR2 is YSYEKL. With 0 bases clipped from V and 1 base from J, the junction kept 5 bases outside the gene matches. The CDR3 is 17 amino acids. In DNA, the CDR3 is TGCGCCAGCAGCCAAGATGGGGGCGGGGGGGGCACAGATACGCAGTATTTT. It yields the protein CASSQDGGGGGTDTQYF.

V usage is TRBV7-2 and J usage is TRBJ2-7; 8 bases align to TRBD1. This CDR3 spans 14 amino acids. Trimming at V came to 5 bases and at J to 4 bases, leaving 7 bases not matched to a gene. Germline V CDR1 and CDR2: SGHTA, FQGNSA. The CDR3 is CASSHDRGLYEQYF. CDR3 bases: TGTGCCAGCAGCCACGACAGGGGTCTATACGAGCAGTACTTC.

This clonotype has a handful of counts. This chain connects TRBV12-3 or TRBV12-4 to TRBJ2-1; D is tentatively TRBD1 or TRBD2 (5 bases each). V dropped 6 bases and J dropped 8 bases, with 32 bases sitting between them. CDR3 length equals 19 residues. CDR3 amino acids: CASRVNMPDGRQPGDEQFF. In DNA form, the CDR3 reads TGTGCCAGCAGGGTGAACATGCCCGATGGTAGACAGCCCGGGGATGAGCAGTTCTTC.

This clonotype turned up a few times. This rearrangement joins TRBV12-3 or TRBV12-4 to TRBJ2-7; 10 bases match TRBD1. The CDR3 loop spans 15 amino acids. J was trimmed by 1 base and V by 6 bases; bases with no gene match: 6. CDR3 region: CASRRQGAPSYEQYF. The CDR3 DNA is TGTGCCAGCAGGCGACAGGGGGCGCCGTCCTACGAGCAGTACTTC.